The 4 T cell receptor beta chains below were found in one sample sequenced in a study of cytotoxic CD8 clonotypes in ibrutinib-treated CLL. Libraries were prepared by immunoSEQ multiplex PCR; TCRdb keeps only in-frame clonotypes and omits some of them. The data hold some 300,000 clones, with 80% observed a single time. The sequences come from PBMCs, collected before ibrutinib treatment. The receptor source for this set is a human donor with chronic lymphocytic leukemia.

J is TRBJ1-1 and V is TRBV5-1; D call uncertain. CDR1 and CDR2 (germline): SGHRS, YFSETQ. There are 15 residues in the CDR3. V lost 4 bases and J lost 0, with 13 bases in between. The CDR3 spells CASSKDGRMNTEAFF. For the CDR3, the DNA is TGCGCCAGCAGCAAGGACGGTAGAATGAACACTGAAGCTTTCTTT.

The chain joins TRBV27 to TRBJ2-1; D call uncertain. CDR1 is MNHEY, CDR2 SMNVEV, per germline (reference sequence). The V and J ends lost 2 bases and 2 bases respectively, with 10 bases between them. The CDR3 has 15 residues. The CDR3 loop is CASSLPGRTYNEQFF. In DNA, the CDR3 is TGTGCCAGCAGTTTACCAGGCCGAACCTACAATGAGCAGTTCTTC.

This sequence joins TRBV5-1 and TRBJ2-7; 8 bases match TRBD2. CDR1 is SGHRS and CDR2 is YFSETQ in the germline V gene. V shed 4 bases, J shed 3 bases, and the junction held 6 bases outside the gene matches. The CDR3 loop spans 14 amino acids. CDR3 DNA: TGCGCCAGCAGCACCAGCGGGAGAGACTACGAGCAGTACTTC. The encoded protein is CASSTSGRDYEQYF.

The chain employs TRBV5-1 and TRBJ1-4; D may be TRBD1 (5 bases). The germline gives CDR1 SGHRS, CDR2 YFSETQ. The CDR3 consists of 14 residues. The CDR3 loop reads CASTGDPTNEKLFF. CDR3 nucleotide sequence: TGCGCTTCAACAGGAGATCCAACTAATGAAAAACTGTTTTTT.